This T cell receptor (beta chain) was retrieved from a study of T cell repertoires in cytomegalovirus infection. Turning to the study itself: Both a matching HLA type and CMV infection were indicated by public TCR beta signatures.

The CDR3 consists of 15 residues. The germline CDR1 and CDR2 sequences are SGHVS and FNYEAQ. V lost 0 bases, J lost 2 bases, and 5 bases lay in between. This clonotype was observed a handful of times. The antigen is not known. TCRdb ran MiXCR on the reads and lists one entry per CDR3 protein. The sample shows 640,000 or so distinct CDR3 sequences, around 35% of them seen only once. The clonotype originates from a human donor in good health (CMV status not recorded). Some clones in this sample may be carry-over from other donors' samples. This sample comprised cultured PBMCs, obtained from culture after CMV antigen stimulation. The V call is TRBV7-6, the J call TRBJ1-6, with D hard to call. Here the CDR3 reads CASSLAAAYNSPLHF. The CDR3 region has the DNA TGTGCCAGCAGCTTAGCGGCAGCCTATAATTCACCCCTCCACTTT.